The source of this TCR beta chain is a study of blood T cell repertoires in COVID-19. Study context: The United States, Italy and Spain were the sources of the acute and convalescent COVID-19 samples. T cells, B-cell-depleted T cells, or PBMCs supplied cDNA or gDNA.

The CDR3 loop spans 16 amino acids. V lost 2 bases to trimming and J lost 5 bases; unmatched junction nucleotides: 9. Germline V CDR1 and CDR2: SGHRS, YFSETQ. In the original processing: From reference gene primer amplification, estimates of nucleated cell counts were derived. Clones were read by immunoSEQ multiplex PCR, and TCRdb kept only the in-frame ones, dropping some. V and J calls and clone size are as listed in that table; D and trimming were resolved from the DNA. The profile shows 110,000 to 150,000 clones, 81% of them singletons. This receptor was identified in a human donor in a cohort sampled during active COVID-19. The gene calls are TRBV5-1 and TRBJ2-7, with 11 nucleotides matching TRBD1. The source material was peripheral blood. This CDR3 reads CASSLGLPGQGDEQYF. CDR3 in DNA: TGCGCCAGCAGCTTAGGACTTCCGGGACAGGGGGACGAGCAGTACTTC.